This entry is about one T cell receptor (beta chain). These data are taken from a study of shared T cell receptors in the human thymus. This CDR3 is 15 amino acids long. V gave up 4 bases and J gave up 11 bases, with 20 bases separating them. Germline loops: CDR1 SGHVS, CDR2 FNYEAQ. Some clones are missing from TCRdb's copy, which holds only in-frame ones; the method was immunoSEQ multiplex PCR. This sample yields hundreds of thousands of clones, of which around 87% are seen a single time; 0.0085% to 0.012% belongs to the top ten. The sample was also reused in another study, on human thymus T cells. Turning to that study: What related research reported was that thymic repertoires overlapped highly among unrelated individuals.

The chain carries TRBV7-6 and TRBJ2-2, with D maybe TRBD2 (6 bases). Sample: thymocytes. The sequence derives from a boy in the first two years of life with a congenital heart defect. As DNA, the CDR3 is TGTGCCAGCAGCTCAGAGGAGAGGAGGGGCGGAGAGCTGTTTTTT. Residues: CASSSEERRGGELFF.